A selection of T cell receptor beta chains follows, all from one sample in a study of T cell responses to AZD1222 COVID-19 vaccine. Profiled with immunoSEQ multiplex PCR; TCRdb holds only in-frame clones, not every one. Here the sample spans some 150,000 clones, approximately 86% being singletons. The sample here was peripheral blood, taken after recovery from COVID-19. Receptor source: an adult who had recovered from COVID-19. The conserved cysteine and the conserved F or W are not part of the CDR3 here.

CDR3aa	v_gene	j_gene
ATSRGVEPSTDTQY	TRBV15	TRBJ2-3
ASRRFTEAF	TRBV19	TRBJ1-1
SATGDTEAF	TRBV20-1	TRBJ1-1
ASTAGGNTEAF	TRBV3-1/TRBV3-2	TRBJ1-1
ASSQSPFTSGSSYEQY	TRBV23-1	TRBJ2-7
ASSLSVAADTQY	TRBV11-2	TRBJ2-3
ASSLEGQGVLRTEAF	TRBV7-8	TRBJ1-1
ASSTGQGAHQPQH	TRBV28	TRBJ1-5
ASSGTVSGANVLT	TRBV5-4	TRBJ2-6
ASSLTGMGEKLF	TRBV9	TRBJ1-4
SVLAGVAYNEQF	TRBV29-1	TRBJ2-1
ASSLESSGTDTQY	TRBV7-2	TRBJ2-3
ASSMYGTSGSPGELF	TRBV19	TRBJ2-2
ASSLTFSGGAGELF	TRBV7-3	TRBJ2-2
ASSSSGVRSANYGYT	TRBV7-9	TRBJ1-2
ASSQGTPSYEQY	TRBV4-3	TRBJ2-7
ASTVLGGGSYEQY	TRBV6-5	TRBJ2-7
ASSLTSGATYEQY	TRBV5-1	TRBJ2-7
ASSSRSGGASETQY	TRBV7-7	TRBJ2-5
ASSFKWERGGEKLF	TRBV28	TRBJ1-4
ASSRRAGEEKNEQF	TRBV5-5	TRBJ2-1
ASSLSQGGGYT	TRBV18	TRBJ1-2
ASSESKNSGNTIY	TRBV10-1	TRBJ1-3
ASSPGGRRKQETQY	TRBV6-6	TRBJ2-5
ASSRLNRDYGYT	TRBV19	TRBJ1-2
ASSIGGANTEAF	TRBV19	TRBJ1-1
ASSPGLISTDTQY	TRBV5-1	TRBJ2-3
ASALGPYNSPLH	TRBV6-5	TRBJ1-6
ASSLGQGDLSPQH	TRBV7-9	TRBJ1-5
ASSQGERFQETQY	TRBV4-2	TRBJ2-5
SASLNTGELF	TRBV20-1	TRBJ2-2